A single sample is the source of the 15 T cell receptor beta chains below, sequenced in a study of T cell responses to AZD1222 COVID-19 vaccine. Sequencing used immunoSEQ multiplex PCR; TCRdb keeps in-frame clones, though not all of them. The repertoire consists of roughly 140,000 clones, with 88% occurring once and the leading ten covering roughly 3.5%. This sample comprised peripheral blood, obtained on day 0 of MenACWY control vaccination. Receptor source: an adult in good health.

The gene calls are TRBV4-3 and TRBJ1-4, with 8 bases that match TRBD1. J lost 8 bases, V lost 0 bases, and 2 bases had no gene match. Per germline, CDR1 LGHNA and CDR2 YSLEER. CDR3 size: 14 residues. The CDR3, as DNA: TGCGCCAGCAGCCAAGAGACAGGGGCCGAAAAACTGTTTTTT. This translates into CASSQETGAEKLFF.

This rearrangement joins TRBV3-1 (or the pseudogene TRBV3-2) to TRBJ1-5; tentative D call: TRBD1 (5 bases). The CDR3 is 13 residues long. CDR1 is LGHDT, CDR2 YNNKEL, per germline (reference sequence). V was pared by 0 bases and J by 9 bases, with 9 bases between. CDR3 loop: CASSQDLGGPQHF. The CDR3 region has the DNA TGTGCCAGCAGCCAAGACCTCGGGGGGCCCCAGCATTTT.

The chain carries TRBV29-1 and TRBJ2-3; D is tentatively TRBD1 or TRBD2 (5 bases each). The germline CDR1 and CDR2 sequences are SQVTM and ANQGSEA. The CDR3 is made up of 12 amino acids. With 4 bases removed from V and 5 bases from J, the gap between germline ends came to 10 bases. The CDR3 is CSVVGGRDTQYF. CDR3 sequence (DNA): TGCAGCGTTGTTGGGGGTAGAGATACGCAGTATTTT.

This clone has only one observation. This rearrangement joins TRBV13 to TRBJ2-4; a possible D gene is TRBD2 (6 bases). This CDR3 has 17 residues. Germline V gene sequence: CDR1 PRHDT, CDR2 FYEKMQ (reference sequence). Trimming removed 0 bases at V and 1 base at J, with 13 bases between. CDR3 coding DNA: TGTGCCAGCAGCTTAGGCCGGGGGTTGTCGGCCAAAAACATTCAGTACTTC. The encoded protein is CASSLGRGLSAKNIQYF.

CDR3 protein: CASSISWSNQPQHF. The CDR3 coding sequence is TGTGCCAGTAGTATAAGTTGGAGCAATCAGCCCCAGCATTTT. The V call is TRBV19, the J call TRBJ1-5; D unclear. V gave up 2 bases and J gave up 1 base, with 6 bases separating them. The CDR3 consists of 14 residues. The germline V gene encodes CDR1 LNHDA and CDR2 SQIVND (reference sequence). Drawing the rest from reference TRBV19 and TRBJ1-5, the complete variable domain is DGGITQSPKYLFRKEGQNVTLSCEQNLNHDAMYWYRQDPGQGLRLIYYSQIVNDFQKGDIAEGYSVSREKKESFPLTVTSAQKNPTAFYLCASSISWSNQPQHFGDGTRLSIL.

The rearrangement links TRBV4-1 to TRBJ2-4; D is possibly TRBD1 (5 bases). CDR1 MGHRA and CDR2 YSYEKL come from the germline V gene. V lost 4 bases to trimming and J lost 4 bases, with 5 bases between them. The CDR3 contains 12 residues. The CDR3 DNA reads TGCGCCAGCAGCCGACAGAAAAACATTCAGTACTTC. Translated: CASSRQKNIQYF.

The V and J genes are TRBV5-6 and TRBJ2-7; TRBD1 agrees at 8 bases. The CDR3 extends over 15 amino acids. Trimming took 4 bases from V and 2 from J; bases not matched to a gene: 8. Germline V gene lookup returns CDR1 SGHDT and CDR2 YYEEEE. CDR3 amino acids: CASSLRTGLPYEQYF. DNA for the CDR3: TGTGCCAGCAGCCTGAGGACAGGGTTGCCCTACGAGCAGTACTTC.

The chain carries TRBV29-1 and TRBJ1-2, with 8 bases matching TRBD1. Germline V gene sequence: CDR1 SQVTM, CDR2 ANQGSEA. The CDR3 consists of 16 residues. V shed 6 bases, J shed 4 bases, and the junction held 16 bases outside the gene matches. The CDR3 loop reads CSVLPNGQGLLYGYTF. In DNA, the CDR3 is TGCAGCGTCCTCCCGAACGGACAGGGCCTTCTCTATGGCTACACCTTC. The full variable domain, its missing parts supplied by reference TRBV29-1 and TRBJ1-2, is SAVISQKPSRDICQRGTSLTIQCQVDSQVTMMFWYRQQPGQSLTLIATANQGSEATYESGFVIDKFPISRPNLTFSTLTVSNMSPEDSSIYLCSVLPNGQGLLYGYTFGSGTRLTVV.

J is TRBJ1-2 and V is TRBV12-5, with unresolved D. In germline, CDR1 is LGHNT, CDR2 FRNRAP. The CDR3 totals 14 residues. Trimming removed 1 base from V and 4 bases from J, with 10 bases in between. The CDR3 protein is CASGLAELSYGYTF. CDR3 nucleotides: TGTGCTAGTGGTTTGGCAGAGTTGAGCTATGGCTACACCTTC.

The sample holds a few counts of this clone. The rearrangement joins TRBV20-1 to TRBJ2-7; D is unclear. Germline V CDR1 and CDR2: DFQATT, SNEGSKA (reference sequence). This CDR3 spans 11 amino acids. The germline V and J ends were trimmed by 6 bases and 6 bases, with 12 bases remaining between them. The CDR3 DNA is TGCAGTGCGGGGATAGGATTCGAGCAGTACTTC. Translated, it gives CSAGIGFEQYF.

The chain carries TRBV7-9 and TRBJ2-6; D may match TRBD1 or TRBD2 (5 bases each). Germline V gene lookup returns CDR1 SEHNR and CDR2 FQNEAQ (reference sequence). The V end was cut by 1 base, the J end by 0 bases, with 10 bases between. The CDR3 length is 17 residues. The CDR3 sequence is CASSLERGASGANVLTF. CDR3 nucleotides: TGTGCCAGCAGCTTAGAGAGGGGAGCCTCTGGGGCCAACGTCCTGACTTTC.

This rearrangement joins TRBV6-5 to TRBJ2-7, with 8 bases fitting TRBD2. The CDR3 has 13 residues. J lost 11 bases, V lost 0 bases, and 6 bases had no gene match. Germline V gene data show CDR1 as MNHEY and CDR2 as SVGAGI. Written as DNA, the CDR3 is TGTGCCAGCAGTTACTCCGGGGGGGGATTCAAGTACTTC. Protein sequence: CASSYSGGGFKYF.

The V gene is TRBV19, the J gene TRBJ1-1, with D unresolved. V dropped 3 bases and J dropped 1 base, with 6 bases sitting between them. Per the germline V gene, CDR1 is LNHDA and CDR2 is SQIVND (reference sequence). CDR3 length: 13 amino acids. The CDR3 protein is CASSIVRNTEAFF. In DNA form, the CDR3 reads TGTGCCAGTAGTATTGTCAGGAACACTGAAGCTTTCTTT.

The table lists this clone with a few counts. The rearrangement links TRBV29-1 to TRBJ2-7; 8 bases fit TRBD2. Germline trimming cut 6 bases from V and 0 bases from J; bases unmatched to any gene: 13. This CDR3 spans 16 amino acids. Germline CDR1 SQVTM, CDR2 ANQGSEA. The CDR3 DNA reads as TGCAGCGTCCTCCGCACTAGCGGTTCGAGCTCCTACGAGCAGTACTTC. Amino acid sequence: CSVLRTSGSSSYEQYF.

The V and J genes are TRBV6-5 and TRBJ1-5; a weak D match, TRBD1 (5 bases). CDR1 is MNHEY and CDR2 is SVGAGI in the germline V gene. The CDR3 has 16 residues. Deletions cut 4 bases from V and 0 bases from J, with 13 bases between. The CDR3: CASSSTGHYSNQPQHF. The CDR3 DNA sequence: TGTGCCAGCAGTTCCACCGGACACTATAGCAATCAGCCCCAGCATTTT.